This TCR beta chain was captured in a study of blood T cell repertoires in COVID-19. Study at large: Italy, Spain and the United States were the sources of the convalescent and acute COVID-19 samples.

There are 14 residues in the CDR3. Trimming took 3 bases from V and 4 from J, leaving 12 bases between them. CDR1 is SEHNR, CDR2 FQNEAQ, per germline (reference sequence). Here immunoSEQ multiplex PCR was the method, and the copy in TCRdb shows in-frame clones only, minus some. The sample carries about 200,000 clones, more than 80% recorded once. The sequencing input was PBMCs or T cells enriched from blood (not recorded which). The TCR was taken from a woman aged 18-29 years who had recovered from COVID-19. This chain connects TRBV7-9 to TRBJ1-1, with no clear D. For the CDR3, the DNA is TGTGCCAGCAGCTTCCCCGGAGGGTCCACTGAAGCTTTCTTT. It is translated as CASSFPGGSTEAFF.